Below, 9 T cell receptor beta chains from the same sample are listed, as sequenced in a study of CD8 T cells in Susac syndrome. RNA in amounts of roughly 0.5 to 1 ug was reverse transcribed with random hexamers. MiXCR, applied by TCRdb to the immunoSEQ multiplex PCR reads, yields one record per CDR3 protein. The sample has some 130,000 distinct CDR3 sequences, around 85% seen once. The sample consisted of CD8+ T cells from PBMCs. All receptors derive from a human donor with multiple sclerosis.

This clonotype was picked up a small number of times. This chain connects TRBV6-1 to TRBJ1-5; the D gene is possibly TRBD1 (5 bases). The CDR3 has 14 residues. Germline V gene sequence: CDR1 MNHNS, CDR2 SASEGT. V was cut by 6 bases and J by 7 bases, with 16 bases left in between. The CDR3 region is CASRIDSIGQPQHF. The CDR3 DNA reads TGTGCCAGCAGAATCGACAGTATTGGCCAGCCCCAGCATTTT.

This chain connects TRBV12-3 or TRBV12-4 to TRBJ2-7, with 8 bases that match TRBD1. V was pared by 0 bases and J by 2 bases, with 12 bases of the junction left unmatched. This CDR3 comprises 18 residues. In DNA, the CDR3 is TGTGCCAGCAGTTTAGCGGACCCGGGGACAGGCGAAGCCTACGAGCAGTACTTC. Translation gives CASSLADPGTGEAYEQYF.

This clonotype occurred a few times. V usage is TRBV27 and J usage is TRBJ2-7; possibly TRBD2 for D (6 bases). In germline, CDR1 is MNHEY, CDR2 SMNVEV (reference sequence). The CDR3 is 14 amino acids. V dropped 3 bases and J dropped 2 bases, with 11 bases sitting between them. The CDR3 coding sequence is TGTGCCAGCAGTTTGGGGGGACCCACCTACGAGCAGTACTTC. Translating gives CASSLGGPTYEQYF.

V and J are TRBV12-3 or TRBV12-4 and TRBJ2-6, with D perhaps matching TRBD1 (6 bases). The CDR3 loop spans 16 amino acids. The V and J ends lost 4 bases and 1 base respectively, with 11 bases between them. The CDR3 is CASSSRGYSGANVLTF. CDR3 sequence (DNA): TGTGCCAGCAGTTCCAGGGGATATTCTGGGGCCAACGTCCTGACTTTC.

The CDR3 sequence: CASSLPGQASEFPQPQHF. CDR3 coding DNA: TGTGCCAGCAGCTTACCCGGACAGGCTAGTGAGTTTCCTCAGCCCCAGCATTTT. The rearrangement links TRBV7-8 to TRBJ1-5, with 7 positions matching TRBD1. Germline CDR1 reads SGHVS; CDR2 reads FQNEAQ. This CDR3 comprises 18 residues. The ends lost 2 bases at V and 6 bases at J; junction bases unmatched: 16.

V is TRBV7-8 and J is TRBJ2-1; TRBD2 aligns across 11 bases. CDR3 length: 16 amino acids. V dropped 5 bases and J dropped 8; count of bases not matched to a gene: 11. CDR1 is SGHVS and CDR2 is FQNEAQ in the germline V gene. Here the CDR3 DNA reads TGTGCCAGCAGCGGTCTAGCGGGGGGCGTCATTGATGAGCAGTTCTTC. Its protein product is CASSGLAGGVIDEQFF.

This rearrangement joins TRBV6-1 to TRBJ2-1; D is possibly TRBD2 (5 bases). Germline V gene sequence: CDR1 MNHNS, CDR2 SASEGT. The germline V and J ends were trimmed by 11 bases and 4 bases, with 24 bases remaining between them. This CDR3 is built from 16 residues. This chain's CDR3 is CAGIHAGGSGYNEQFF. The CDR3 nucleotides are TGTGCCGGCATCCATGCGGGCGGGTCGGGTTACAATGAGCAGTTCTTC.

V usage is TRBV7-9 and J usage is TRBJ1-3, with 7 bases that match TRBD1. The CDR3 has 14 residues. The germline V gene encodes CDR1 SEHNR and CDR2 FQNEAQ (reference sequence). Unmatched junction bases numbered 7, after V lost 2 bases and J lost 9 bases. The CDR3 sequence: CASSLPGTAVTIYF. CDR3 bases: TGTGCCAGCAGCTTACCCGGGACAGCGGTCACCATATATTTT.

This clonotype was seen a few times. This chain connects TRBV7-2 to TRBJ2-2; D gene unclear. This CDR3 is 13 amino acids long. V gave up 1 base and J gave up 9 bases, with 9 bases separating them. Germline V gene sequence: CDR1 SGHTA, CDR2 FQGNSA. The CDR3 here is CASSLDLGWELFF. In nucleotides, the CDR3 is TGTGCCAGCAGCTTAGACCTGGGCTGGGAGCTGTTTTTT.